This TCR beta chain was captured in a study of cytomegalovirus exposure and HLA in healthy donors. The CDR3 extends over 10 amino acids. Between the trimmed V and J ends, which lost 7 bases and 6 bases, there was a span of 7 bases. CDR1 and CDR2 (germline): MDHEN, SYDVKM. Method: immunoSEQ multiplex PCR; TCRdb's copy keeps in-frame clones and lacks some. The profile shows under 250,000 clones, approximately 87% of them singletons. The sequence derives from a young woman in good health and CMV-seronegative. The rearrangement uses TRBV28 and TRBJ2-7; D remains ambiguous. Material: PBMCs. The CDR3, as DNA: TGTGCCAGCAAGTCAGTCGAGCAGTACTTC. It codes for CASKSVEQYF.